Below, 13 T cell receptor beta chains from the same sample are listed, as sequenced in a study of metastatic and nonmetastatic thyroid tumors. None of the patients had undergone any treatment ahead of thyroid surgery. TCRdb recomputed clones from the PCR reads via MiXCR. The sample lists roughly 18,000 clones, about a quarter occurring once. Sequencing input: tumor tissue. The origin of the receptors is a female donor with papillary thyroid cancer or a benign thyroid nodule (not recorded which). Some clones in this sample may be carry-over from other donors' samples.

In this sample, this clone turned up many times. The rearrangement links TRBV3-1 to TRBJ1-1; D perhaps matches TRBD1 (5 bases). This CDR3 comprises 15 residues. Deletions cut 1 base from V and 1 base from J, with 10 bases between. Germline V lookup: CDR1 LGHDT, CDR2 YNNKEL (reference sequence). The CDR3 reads CASSQGGIGNTEAFF. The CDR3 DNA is TGTGCCAGCAGCCAAGGGGGGATCGGGAACACTGAAGCTTTCTTT.

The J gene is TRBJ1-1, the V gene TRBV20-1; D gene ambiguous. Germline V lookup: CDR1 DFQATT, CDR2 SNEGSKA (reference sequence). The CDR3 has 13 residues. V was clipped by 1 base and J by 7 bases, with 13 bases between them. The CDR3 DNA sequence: TGCAGTGCTAGAGTGACAATAGGAGGTGAAGCTTTCTTT. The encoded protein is CSARVTIGGEAFF.

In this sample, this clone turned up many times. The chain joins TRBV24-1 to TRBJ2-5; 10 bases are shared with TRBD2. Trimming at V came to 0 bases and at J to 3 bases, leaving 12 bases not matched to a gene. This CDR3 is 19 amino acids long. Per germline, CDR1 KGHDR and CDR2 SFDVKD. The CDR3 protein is CATSDLGLAGVLKKETQYF. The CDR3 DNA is TGTGCCACCAGTGATTTGGGCCTAGCGGGAGTACTTAAAAAAGAGACCCAGTACTTC.

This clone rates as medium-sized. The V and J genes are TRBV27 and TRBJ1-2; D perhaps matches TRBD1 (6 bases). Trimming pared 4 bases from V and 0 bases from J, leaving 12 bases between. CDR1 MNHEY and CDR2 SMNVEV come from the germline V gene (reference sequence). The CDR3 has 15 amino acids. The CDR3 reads CASSSTPGANYGYTF. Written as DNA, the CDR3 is TGTGCCAGCAGTTCGACCCCAGGGGCTAACTATGGCTACACCTTC.

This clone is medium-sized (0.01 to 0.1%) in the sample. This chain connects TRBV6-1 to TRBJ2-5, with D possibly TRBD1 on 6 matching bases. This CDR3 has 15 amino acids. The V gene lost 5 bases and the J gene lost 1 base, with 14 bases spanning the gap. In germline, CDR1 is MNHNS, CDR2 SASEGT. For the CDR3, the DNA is TGTGCCAGCAGTTGGTGGGTGGACAGCCAAGAGACCCAGTACTTC. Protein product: CASSWWVDSQETQYF.

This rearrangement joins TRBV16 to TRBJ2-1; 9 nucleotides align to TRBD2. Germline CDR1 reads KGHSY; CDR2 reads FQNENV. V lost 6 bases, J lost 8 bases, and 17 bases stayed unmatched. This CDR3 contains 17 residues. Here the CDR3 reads CASRQGGTSRWEHEQFF. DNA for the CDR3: TGTGCCAGCAGACAGGGTGGGACTAGCAGATGGGAGCATGAGCAGTTCTTC.

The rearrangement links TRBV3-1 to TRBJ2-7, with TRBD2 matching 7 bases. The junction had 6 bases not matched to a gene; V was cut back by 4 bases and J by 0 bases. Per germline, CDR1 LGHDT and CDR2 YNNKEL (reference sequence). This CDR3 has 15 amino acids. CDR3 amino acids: CASSLLATSSYEQYF. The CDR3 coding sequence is TGTGCCAGCAGCCTACTAGCGACTAGCTCCTACGAGCAGTACTTC.

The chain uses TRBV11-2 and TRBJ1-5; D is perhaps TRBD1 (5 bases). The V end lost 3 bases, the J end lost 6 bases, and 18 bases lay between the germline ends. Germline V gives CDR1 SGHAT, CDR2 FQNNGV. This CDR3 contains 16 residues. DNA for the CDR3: TGTGCCAGCAGCTTGCAAGGGTGGGGGTCGGGTCAGCCCCAGCATTTT. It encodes CASSLQGWGSGQPQHF.

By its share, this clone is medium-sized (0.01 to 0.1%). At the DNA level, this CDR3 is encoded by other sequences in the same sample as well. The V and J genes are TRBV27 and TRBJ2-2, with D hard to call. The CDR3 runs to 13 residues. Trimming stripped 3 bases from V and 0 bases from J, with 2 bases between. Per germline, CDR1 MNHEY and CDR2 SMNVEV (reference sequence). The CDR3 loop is CASSFPNTGELFF. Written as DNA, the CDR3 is TGTGCCAGCAGTTTTCCGAACACCGGGGAGCTGTTTTTT.

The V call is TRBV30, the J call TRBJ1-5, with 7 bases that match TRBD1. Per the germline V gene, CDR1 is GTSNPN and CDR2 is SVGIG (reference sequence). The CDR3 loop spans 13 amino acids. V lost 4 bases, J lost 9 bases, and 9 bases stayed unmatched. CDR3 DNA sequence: TGTGCCTGGAAAGACAGGGCCTTGGGGCCCCAGCATTTT. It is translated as CAWKDRALGPQHF.

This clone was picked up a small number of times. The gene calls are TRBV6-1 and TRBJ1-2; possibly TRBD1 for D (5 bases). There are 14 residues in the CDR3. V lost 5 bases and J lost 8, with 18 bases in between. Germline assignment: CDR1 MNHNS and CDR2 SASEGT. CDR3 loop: CASSRDGGIGGYTF. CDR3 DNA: TGTGCCAGCAGTAGGGACGGAGGGATCGGCGGCTACACCTTC.

For the CDR3, the DNA is TGTGCCAGCAGTGAATGGGAAACCGGGGAGCTGTTTTTT. Its protein is CASSEWETGELFF. V usage is TRBV6-1 and J usage is TRBJ2-2, with D hard to call. Between the trimmed V and J ends, which lost 2 bases and 5 bases, there was a span of 6 bases. Germline values: CDR1 MNHNS, CDR2 SASEGT. The CDR3 runs 13 residues.

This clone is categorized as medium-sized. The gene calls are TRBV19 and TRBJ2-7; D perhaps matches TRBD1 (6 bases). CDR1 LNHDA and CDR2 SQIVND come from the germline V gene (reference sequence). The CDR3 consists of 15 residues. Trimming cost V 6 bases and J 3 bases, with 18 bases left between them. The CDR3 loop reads CASRTRDIEVYEQYF. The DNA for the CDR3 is TGTGCCAGTAGAACCCGGGACATAGAAGTCTACGAGCAGTACTTC.